The sequence of this T cell receptor beta chain was determined in a study of blood T cell repertoires in COVID-19 (dated by TCRdb to 2019 to 2021). Concerning the study at large: Collaborator samples came from the United States, Italy and Spain and covered acute and convalescent phases of COVID-19. The repertoires were released in a freely available public database intended as a resource for research on the immune response to SARS-CoV-2. A de-identified subject ID, COVID-19 status, age in years and sex were almost always included in the sample metadata. The samples were drawn from the first 160 participants of the ongoing ImmuneRACE study and from 950 to 1,500 subjects provided by 6 global collaborators. The material from the prospective study consisted of cDNA or gDNA derived from T cells, B-cell-depleted T cells, or PBMCs. Subjects who had been exposed to COVID-19, were actively infected with it, or had recovered from it provided the deeply sampled blood TCRbeta repertoires that made up the dataset. Where available, HLA class I and class II types were obtained from metadata supplied by the sample provider rather than from assay-based typing. Findings and caveats that apply to the study as a whole: The quantity of clinical and demographic metadata differed by source and by participant and was supplied without curation.

The collaborating institutions used their own protocols to collect whole blood in K2EDTA tubes. For TCRbeta analysis, collaborator samples were shipped as frozen whole blood, as isolated PBMCs, or as DNA extracted from either sample type. Of note for this clone: Its antigen remains unidentified. Per-base quality was not reported, and no clone a single base away is much larger than it.

The immunoSEQ Assay, a bias-controlled multiplex PCR, was used to amplify TCRbeta CDR3 regions from genomic DNA. The study's processing was this. Nucleated cell counts per sample were estimated from amplification of reference gene primers within the assay. To quantify the absolute abundance of each unique TCRbeta CDR3 rearrangement, sequence reads were collapsed and filtered. For each sample, productive Simpson clonality was calculated by taking the square root of Simpson's diversity index across productive rearrangements. TCRdb took over this immuneACCESS table, retaining in-frame rearrangements with V and J assigned. Such tables are incomplete; in checked studies, under half of the missing clones stem from an unresolved V gene, and the remainder is unexplained. D and trimming come from the DNA, and the V and J calls and clone size come from that table. The sample has over 350,000 clones on record, 80% to 90% of them singletons. Over 1.1% of the sample is held by the ten biggest clonotypes.

The source material was peripheral blood. This receptor was obtained from a woman between 25 and 40 years old with active or convalescent COVID-19.

The CDR3 protein is CASSPLAGSSYEQYF. The bases read TGTGCCAGTAGCCCCCTAGCGGGGTCTTCCTACGAGCAGTACTTC. In this chain, TRBV19 is recombined with TRBJ2-7, with 9 central nucleotides matching TRBD2. From a lookup of the germline V gene (reference sequence), CDR1 and CDR2 are LNHDA and SQIVND. V loses 6 bases at its end and J loses 1 base; junction bases beyond the gene matches: 7. The CDR3 measures 15 amino acids from cysteine to phenylalanine. Just CDR3 DNA is preserved here, 45 bases in frame from base 1.